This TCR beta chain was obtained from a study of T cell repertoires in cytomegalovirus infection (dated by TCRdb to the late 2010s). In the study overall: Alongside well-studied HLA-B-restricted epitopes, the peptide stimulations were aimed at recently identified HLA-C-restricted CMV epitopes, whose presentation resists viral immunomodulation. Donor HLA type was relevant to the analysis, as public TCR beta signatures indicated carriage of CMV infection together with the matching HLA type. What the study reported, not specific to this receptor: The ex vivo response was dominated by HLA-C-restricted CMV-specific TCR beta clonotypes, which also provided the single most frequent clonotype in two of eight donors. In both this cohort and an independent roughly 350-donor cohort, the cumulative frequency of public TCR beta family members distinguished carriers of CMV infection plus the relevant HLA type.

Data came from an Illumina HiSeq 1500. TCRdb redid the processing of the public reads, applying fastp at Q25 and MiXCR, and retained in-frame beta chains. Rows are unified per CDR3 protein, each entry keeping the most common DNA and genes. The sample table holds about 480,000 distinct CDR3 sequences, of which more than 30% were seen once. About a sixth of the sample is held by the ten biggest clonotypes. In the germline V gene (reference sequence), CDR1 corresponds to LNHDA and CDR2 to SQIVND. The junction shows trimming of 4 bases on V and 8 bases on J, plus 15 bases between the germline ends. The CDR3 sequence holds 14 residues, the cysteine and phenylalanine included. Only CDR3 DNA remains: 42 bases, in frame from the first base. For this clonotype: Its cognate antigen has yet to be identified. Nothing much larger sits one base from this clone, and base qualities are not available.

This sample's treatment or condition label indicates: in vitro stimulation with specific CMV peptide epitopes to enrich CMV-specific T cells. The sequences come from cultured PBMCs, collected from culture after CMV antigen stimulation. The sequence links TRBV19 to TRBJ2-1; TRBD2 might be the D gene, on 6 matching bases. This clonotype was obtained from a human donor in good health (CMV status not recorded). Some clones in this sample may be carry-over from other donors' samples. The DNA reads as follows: TGTGCCAGTAGTACCGGTACTAGCTTCGATGAGCAGTTCTTC. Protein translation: CASSTGTSFDEQFF.